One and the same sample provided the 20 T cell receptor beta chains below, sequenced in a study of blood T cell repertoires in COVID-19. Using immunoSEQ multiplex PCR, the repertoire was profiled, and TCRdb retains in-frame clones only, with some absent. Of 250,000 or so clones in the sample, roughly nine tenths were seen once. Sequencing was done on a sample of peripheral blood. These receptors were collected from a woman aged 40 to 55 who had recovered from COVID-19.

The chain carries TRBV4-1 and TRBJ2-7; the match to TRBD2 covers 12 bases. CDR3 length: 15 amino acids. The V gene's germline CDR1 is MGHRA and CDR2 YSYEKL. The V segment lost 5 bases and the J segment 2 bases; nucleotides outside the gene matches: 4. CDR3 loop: CASSYLAGGTYEQYF. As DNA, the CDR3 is TGCGCCAGCAGCTATCTAGCGGGGGGGACCTACGAGCAGTACTTC.

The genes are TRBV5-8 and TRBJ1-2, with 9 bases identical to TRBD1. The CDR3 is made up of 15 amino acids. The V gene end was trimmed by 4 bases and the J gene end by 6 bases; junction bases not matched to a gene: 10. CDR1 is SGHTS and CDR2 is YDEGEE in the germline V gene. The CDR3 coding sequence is TGTGCCAGCAGCCGACCCAACAGGGGGCGAGATGGCTACACCTTC. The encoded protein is CASSRPNRGRDGYTF.

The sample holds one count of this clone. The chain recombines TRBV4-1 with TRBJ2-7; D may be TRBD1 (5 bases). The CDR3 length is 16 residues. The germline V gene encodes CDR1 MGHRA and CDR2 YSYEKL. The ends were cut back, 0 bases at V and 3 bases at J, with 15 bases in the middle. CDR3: CASSQDRGNFGYEQYV. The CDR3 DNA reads TGCGCCAGCAGCCAAGATAGGGGAAACTTCGGCTACGAGCAGTACGTC.

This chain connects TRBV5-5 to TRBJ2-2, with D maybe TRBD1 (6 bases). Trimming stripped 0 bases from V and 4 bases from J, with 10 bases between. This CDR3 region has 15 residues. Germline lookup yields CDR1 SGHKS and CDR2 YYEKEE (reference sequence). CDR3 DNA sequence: TGTGCCAGCAGCTTGGCCAGCAGGGGCACCGGGGAGCTGTTTTTT. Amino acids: CASSLASRGTGELFF.

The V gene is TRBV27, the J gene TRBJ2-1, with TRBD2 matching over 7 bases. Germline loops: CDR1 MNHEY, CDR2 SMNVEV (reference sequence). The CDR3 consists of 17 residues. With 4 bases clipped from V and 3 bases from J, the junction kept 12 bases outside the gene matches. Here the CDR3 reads CASSYQFVLADYNEQFF. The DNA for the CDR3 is TGTGCCAGCAGTTACCAGTTCGTCCTAGCGGACTACAATGAGCAGTTCTTC.

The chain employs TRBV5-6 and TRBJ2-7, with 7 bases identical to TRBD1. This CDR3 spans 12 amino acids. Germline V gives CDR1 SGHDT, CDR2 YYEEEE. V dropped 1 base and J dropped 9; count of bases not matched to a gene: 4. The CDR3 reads CASSLIQGVQYV. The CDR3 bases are TGTGCCAGCAGCTTGATCCAGGGGGTGCAGTACGTC.

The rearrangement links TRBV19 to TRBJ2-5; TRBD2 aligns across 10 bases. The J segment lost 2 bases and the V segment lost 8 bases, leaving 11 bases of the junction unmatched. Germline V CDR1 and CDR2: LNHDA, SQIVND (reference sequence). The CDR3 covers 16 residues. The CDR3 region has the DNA TGTGCCAGTGGACTAGCGGAAACGGCGGATCAAGAGACCCAGTACTTC. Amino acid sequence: CASGLAETADQETQYF.

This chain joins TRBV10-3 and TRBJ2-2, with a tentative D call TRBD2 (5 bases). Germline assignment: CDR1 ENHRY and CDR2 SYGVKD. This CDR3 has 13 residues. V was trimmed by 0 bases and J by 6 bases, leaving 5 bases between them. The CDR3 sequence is CAISESEAGELFF. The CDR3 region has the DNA TGTGCCATCAGTGAGTCGGAGGCCGGGGAGCTGTTTTTT.

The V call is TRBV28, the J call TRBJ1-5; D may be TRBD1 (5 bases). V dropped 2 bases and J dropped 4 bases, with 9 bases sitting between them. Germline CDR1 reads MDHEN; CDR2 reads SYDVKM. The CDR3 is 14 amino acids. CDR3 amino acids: CASSLSRENQPQHF. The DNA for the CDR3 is TGTGCCAGCAGTTTAAGCAGGGAAAATCAGCCCCAGCATTTT.

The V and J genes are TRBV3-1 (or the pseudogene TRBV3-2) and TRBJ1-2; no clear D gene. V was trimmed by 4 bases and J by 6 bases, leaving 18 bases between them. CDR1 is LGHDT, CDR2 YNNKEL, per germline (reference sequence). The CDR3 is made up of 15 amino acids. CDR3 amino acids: CASSPSLASRHGYTF. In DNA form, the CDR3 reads TGTGCCAGCAGCCCATCTCTGGCTAGTAGACATGGCTACACCTTC.

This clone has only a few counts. The CDR3 is CASSYGRVRSYNEQFF. The DNA of the CDR3 is TGTGCCAGCAGTTATGGGCGGGTCCGCTCCTACAATGAGCAGTTCTTC. The chain employs TRBV6-2 or TRBV6-3 and TRBJ2-1; a weak D match, TRBD2 (5 bases). The CDR3 extends over 16 amino acids. Trimming left V 3 bases short and J 0 bases short, with 12 bases between. Germline CDR1 reads MNHEY; CDR2 reads SVGEGT.

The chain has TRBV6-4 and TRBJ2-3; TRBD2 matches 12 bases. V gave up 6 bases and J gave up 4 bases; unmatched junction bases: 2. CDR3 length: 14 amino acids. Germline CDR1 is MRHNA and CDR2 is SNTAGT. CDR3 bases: TGTGCCAGCAGCGCTAGCGGGGGGGCAGATACGCAGTATTTT. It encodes CASSASGGADTQYF.

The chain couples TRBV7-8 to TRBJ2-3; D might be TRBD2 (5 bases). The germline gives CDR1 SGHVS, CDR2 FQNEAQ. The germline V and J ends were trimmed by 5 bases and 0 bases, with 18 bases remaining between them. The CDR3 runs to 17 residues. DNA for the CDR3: TGTGCCAGCAGCCAAGCCAGGAGGCCCGCTAGCACAGATACGCAGTATTTT. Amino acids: CASSQARRPASTDTQYF.

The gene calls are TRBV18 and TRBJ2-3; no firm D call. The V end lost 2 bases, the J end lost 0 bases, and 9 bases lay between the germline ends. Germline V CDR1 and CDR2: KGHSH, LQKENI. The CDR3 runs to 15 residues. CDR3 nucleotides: TGTGCCAGCTCACCAAGCGCCGACAGCACAGATACGCAGTATTTT. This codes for CASSPSADSTDTQYF.

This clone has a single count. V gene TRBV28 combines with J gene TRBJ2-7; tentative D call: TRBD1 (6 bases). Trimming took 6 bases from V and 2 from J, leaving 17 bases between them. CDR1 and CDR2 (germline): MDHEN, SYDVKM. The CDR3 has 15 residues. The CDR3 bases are TGTGCCAGCAGACCCATACAGGGTAGCCCCTACGAGCAGTACTTC. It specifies CASRPIQGSPYEQYF.

The CDR3 reads CASSIIHTDNQPQHF. CDR3 nucleotide sequence: TGTGCCAGTAGTATTATTCATACAGATAATCAGCCCCAGCATTTT. This chain joins TRBV19 and TRBJ1-5; no definite D call. The CDR3 loop spans 15 amino acids. The V and J ends lost 3 bases and 4 bases respectively, with 13 bases between them. The germline gives CDR1 LNHDA, CDR2 SQIVND (reference sequence).

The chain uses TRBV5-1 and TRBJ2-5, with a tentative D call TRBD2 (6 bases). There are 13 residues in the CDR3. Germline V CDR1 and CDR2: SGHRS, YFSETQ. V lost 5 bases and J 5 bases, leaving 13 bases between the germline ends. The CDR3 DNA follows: TGCGCCAGCAGTCGGGAGTCCGAGGAGACCCAGTACTTC. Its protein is CASSRESEETQYF.

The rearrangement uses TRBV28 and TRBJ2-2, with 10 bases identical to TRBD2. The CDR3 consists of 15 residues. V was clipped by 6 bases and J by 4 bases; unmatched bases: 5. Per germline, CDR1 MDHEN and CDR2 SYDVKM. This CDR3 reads CASSPGLAFTGELFF. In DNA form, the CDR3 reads TGTGCCAGCAGCCCGGGACTAGCGTTCACCGGGGAGCTGTTTTTT. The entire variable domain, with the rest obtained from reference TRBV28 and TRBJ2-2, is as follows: DVKVTQSSRYLVKRTGEKVFLECVQDMDHENMFWYRQDPGLGLRLIYFSYDVKMKEKGDIPEGYSVSREKKERFSLILESASTNQTSMYLCASSPGLAFTGELFFGEGSRLTVL.

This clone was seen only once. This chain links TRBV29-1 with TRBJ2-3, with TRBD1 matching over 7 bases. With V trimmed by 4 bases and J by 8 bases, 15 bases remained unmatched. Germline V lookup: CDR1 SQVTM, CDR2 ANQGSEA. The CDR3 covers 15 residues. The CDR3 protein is CSVGQGQRHRGTQYF. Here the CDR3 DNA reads TGCAGCGTTGGCCAGGGACAGCGGCACAGAGGTACGCAGTATTTT.

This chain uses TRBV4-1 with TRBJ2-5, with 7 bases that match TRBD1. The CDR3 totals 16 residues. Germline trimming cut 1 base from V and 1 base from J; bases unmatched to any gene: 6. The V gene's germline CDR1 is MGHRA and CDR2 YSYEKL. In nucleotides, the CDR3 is TGCGCCAGCAGCCAAGGGACAGGAAACGTCCAAGAGACCCAGTACTTC. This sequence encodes CASSQGTGNVQETQYF.